Listed below are T cell receptor beta chains from one sample, sequenced in a study of T-cell memory formation after mild COVID-19. MiXCR, run by TCRdb on the 5' RACE reads, gives a single entry per CDR3 protein. The sample yields 400,000 or so distinct CDR3 sequences, 20% seen once. Sample: PBMCs or a T cell subset sorted from them (not recorded which). The receptors come from an adult woman who had mild COVID-19 (a few samples of this study predate the infection). Cell type and time point are not known. Each CDR3 is given without its conserved first and last residue.

J	V	CDR3
TRBJ1-6	TRBV4-1	ASSQPGASPLH
TRBJ2-7	TRBV12-3/TRBV12-4	ASSLGDYEDYEQY
TRBJ2-7	TRBV30	AWSTHSPTRYEQY
TRBJ2-7	TRBV14	ASSQFQGSNYEQY
TRBJ2-1	TRBV30	AWLTDGLAQF
TRBJ1-6	TRBV27	ASSLSGTRGSSPLH
TRBJ2-7	TRBV5-1	ASSLVSLSSYEQY
TRBJ2-7	TRBV9	ASSSGTGGEQY
TRBJ1-2	TRBV6-1	ASRPAGTDYGYT
TRBJ2-7	TRBV19	ASSIDVGAEQY
TRBJ2-3	TRBV5-4	ASSTGTDRATDTQY
TRBJ2-1	TRBV24-1	ATSDRYSGSGNEQF
TRBJ2-1	TRBV7-2	ASSLALAGDEQF
TRBJ2-5	TRBV9	ASSVVGGQETQY
TRBJ2-5	TRBV7-2	ASSLQGTGRGETQY
TRBJ2-1	TRBV11-3	ATQMGAGGPNEQF
TRBJ2-6	TRBV25-1	ASSVGDSGANVLT
TRBJ2-1	TRBV15	ATSRTSARGLSGSYYEQF
TRBJ2-7	TRBV6-6	ASSYGSGVGSYEQY
TRBJ1-4	TRBV4-1	ASSQDGQGSEKLF
TRBJ2-3	TRBV7-6	ASSLGLGIDTQY
TRBJ2-7	TRBV5-6	ASSLSGTSYEQY
TRBJ1-5	TRBV24-1	ATSDRTVSNQPQH
TRBJ2-1	TRBV7-9	ASSTTSGSWYNEQF
TRBJ2-1	TRBV2	ASSKSGRGDEQF
TRBJ1-4	TRBV20-1	SASGQNEKLF
TRBJ1-6	TRBV4-2	ASRGGQGAYNSPLH